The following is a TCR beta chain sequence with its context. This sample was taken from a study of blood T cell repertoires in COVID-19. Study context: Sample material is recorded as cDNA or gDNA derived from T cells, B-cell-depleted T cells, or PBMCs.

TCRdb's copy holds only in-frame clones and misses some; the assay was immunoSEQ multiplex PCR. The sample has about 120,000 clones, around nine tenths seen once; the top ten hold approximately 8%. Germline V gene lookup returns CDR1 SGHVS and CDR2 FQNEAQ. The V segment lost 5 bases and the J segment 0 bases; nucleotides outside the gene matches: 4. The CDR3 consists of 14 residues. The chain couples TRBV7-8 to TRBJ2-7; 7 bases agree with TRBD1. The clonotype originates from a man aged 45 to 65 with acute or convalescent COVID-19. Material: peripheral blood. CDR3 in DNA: TGTGCCAGCAGCCGACAGGGAAACTCCTACGAGCAGTACTTC. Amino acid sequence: CASSRQGNSYEQYF.